This record looks at one T cell receptor beta chain sequence and its context. The antigen is not known. Germline-derived CDR1 and CDR2 are SGHRS and YFSETQ. This CDR3 spans 16 amino acids. Losses at the gene ends were 1 base for V and 5 bases for J; bases not matched to a gene: 7. Profiled with immunoSEQ multiplex PCR; TCRdb holds only in-frame clones, not every one. Seen here are 150,000 to 200,000 clones, 85% to 95% observed once, and the top ten hold under 6%. These data are taken from a study of T cell responses to AZD1222 COVID-19 vaccine. Whole-study findings and limits: Spike-specific TCR breadth rose after two AZD1222 doses, and depth rose as well. Donor demographics were predominantly white British with a female majority; clonal diversity may be underestimated. Unmutated variant regions are reportedly the target of nearly half of TCRs that are spike-specific.

The material sequenced was peripheral blood, taken 28 days after the second AZD1222 dose. The TCR was taken from an adult who received the AZD1222 COVID-19 vaccine. The rearrangement links TRBV5-1 to TRBJ1-5; 9 bases match TRBD1. The CDR3 nucleotides read TGCGCCAGCAGCTTGCCCGGGACAGGGAAATATCAGCCCCAGCATTTT. This gives the protein CASSLPGTGKYQPQHF. Supplemented by reference TRBV5-1 and TRBJ1-5, the full variable domain reads KAGVTQTPRYLIKTRGQQVTLSCSPISGHRSVSWYQQTPGQGLQFLFEYFSETQRNKGNFPGRFSGRQFSNSRSEMNVSTLELGDSALYLCASSLPGTGKYQPQHFGDGTRLSIL.